This entry describes one TCR delta chain. This specimen comes from a study of gamma-delta T cells after stem cell transplantation. The J segment lost 7 bases and the V segment lost 5 bases, leaving 23 bases of the junction unmatched. Germline V gene sequence: CDR1 NSMFDY, CDR2 ISSIKDK. The CDR3 runs to 17 residues. TCRdb called clones anew from the RT-PCR reads with CATT. The sample has approximately 14,000 delta-chain clones, 30% to 35% seen once. This TCR derives from a human donor. It is not recorded whose cells these are; they may come from a transplant donor. The V gene is TRAV29/DV5, the J gene TRDJ1; 7 bases are shared with TRDD2. Specimen: gamma-delta T cells. DNA for the CDR3: TGTGCAGCCGCCCCCTTCCCAGCCCGGTTCCTACGGGGTAAACTCATCTTT. Translating gives CAAAPFPARFLRGKLIF.